The 15 T cell receptor beta chains in this list originate from one sample, sequenced in a study of glioma-infiltrating T cells after dendritic cell vaccination. Time point: after dendritic cell vaccination, including at tumor progression/relapse. Produced via immunoSEQ multiplex PCR; TCRdb's table is partial and in-frame only. The profile covers 50,000 to 60,000 clones, with roughly 83% appearing a single time and more than 15% taken by the ten largest. This specimen consisted of blood, obtained after dendritic cell vaccination. These receptors all stem from a human donor with glioblastoma.

The chain combines TRBV11-3 with TRBJ1-3, with D possibly matching TRBD1 (5 bases). Germline loops: CDR1 SGHNT, CDR2 YENEEA. This CDR3 spans 14 amino acids. The V and J ends lost 2 bases and 4 bases respectively, with 9 bases between them. This CDR3 reads CASSLRGEGNTIYF. In DNA form, the CDR3 reads TGTGCCAGCAGCTTACGGGGGGAAGGAAACACCATATATTTT.

The chain recombines TRBV7-8 with TRBJ2-7; 8 bases agree with TRBD2. The germline V gene has CDR1 SGHVS and CDR2 FQNEAQ. The CDR3 contains 14 residues. V was pared by 3 bases and J by 7 bases, with 8 bases of the junction left unmatched. The CDR3 nucleotides read TGTGCCAGCAGCTTTTTCGGGGGGGCGAGTGAGCAGTACTTC. This codes for CASSFFGGASEQYF.

A word on this clone: Other DNA sequences in the same sample also yield this CDR3. The chain uses TRBV5-1 and TRBJ2-7, with 8 bases matching TRBD1. This CDR3 has 14 amino acids. CDR1 and CDR2 from the germline V gene are SGHRS and YFSETQ. The trim removed 0 bases at V and 3 bases at J, leaving 2 bases unmatched. CDR3 residues: CASSLAGGSYEQYF. The CDR3 DNA sequence: TGCGCCAGCAGCTTGGCAGGGGGCAGCTACGAGCAGTACTTC.

This chain uses TRBV6-5 with TRBJ1-3, with D unresolved. V was trimmed by 4 bases and J by 7 bases, leaving 11 bases between them. The germline V gene has CDR1 MNHEY and CDR2 SVGAGI. CDR3 size: 13 residues. In DNA form, the CDR3 reads TGTGCCAGCAGTTCTAACTTGGAGAACACCATATATTTT. Its translation is CASSSNLENTIYF.

A single count supports this clone. The chain links TRBV7-6 to TRBJ1-2; 10 bases agree with TRBD1. V lost 1 base, J lost 7 bases, and 6 bases stayed unmatched. Germline lookup yields CDR1 SGHVS and CDR2 FNYEAQ. The CDR3 runs to 15 residues. This CDR3 is CASSLGDRGSSGYTF. CDR3 sequence (DNA): TGTGCCAGCAGCTTAGGGGACAGGGGTTCTTCTGGCTACACCTTC.

The chain recombines TRBV11-3 with TRBJ2-5, with unresolved D. The germline gives CDR1 SGHNT, CDR2 YENEEA. The CDR3 length is 13 residues. The V and J ends lost 1 base and 4 bases respectively, with 7 bases between them. CDR3 bases: TGTGCCAGCAGCTTAGGAGTGAGAGAGACCCAGTACTTC. This encodes CASSLGVRETQYF.

V and J are TRBV5-1 and TRBJ1-3; no clear D. This CDR3 contains 14 residues. The V gene's germline CDR1 is SGHRS and CDR2 YFSETQ. V lost 0 bases and J 6 bases, leaving 10 bases between the germline ends. The CDR3 coding sequence is TGCGCCAGCAGCTTGGCGGCGGATCCAAACACCATATATTTT. It codes for CASSLAADPNTIYF.

The chain links TRBV30 to TRBJ1-1; no definite D call. This CDR3 has 10 residues. Germline CDR1 reads GTSNPN; CDR2 reads SVGIG (reference sequence). Trimming took off 6 bases at V and 7 bases at J, with 9 bases between the two ends. This CDR3 reads CACNRVEAFF. In DNA, the CDR3 is TGTGCCTGTAACCGAGTTGAAGCTTTCTTT.

J is TRBJ1-5 and V is TRBV2; TRBD1 is a possible D gene (5 bases). The CDR3 is 15 amino acids. With 6 bases removed from V and 9 bases from J, the gap between germline ends came to 21 bases. CDR1 and CDR2 (germline): SNHLY, FYNNEI. The CDR3 region has the DNA TGTGCCAGCAGCCCTGGGACGGGGGTAAATGGGCCCCAGCATTTT. This translates into CASSPGTGVNGPQHF.

V and J are TRBV27 and TRBJ1-2; no definite D call. CDR3 length: 14 residues. The V and J ends lost 3 bases and 3 bases respectively, with 11 bases between them. Germline V lookup: CDR1 MNHEY, CDR2 SMNVEV (reference sequence). CDR3 coding DNA: TGTGCCAGCAGTTTGAGGCTCCGCGACTATGGCTACACCTTC. Its translation: CASSLRLRDYGYTF.

The chain couples TRBV30 to TRBJ1-2, with TRBD1 as a possible D gene (5 bases). Trimming stripped 4 bases from V and 6 bases from J, with 21 bases between. Per the germline V gene, CDR1 is GTSNPN and CDR2 is SVGIG (reference sequence). The CDR3 has 15 residues. CDR3 protein: CAWTGGWGSIDGYTF. DNA for the CDR3: TGTGCCTGGACCGGAGGGTGGGGGTCCATCGATGGCTACACCTTC.

The J gene is TRBJ1-1, the V gene TRBV6-6; unclear D gene. The V and J ends lost 1 base and 5 bases respectively, with 8 bases between them. This CDR3 has 13 residues. Germline assignment: CDR1 MNHNY and CDR2 SVGAGI (reference sequence). CDR3 nucleotides: TGTGCCAGCAGTTACTTTGACGGGACTGAAGCTTTCTTT. Protein product: CASSYFDGTEAFF.

The chain couples TRBV19 to TRBJ2-1; D unclear. Trimming removed 1 base at V and 10 bases at J, with 11 bases between. Germline CDR1 and CDR2: LNHDA and SQIVND (reference sequence). This CDR3 contains 13 residues. For the CDR3, the DNA is TGTGCCAGTAGTATAGGTATTAGATACGAGCAGTTCTTC. This codes for CASSIGIRYEQFF.

CDR3 residues: CASSLAGTLGSYEQYF. DNA of the CDR3: TGTGCCAGCAGCTTAGCCGGGACATTAGGCTCCTACGAGCAGTACTTC. The V call is TRBV13, the J call TRBJ2-7; possibly TRBD1 for D (6 bases). The CDR3 covers 16 residues. V lost 1 base and J lost 0, with 13 bases in between. Germline CDR1 is PRHDT and CDR2 is FYEKMQ (reference sequence). Drawing the rest from reference TRBV13 and TRBJ2-7, the complete variable domain is AAGVIQSPRHLIKEKRETATLKCYPIPRHDTVYWYQQGPGQDPQFLISFYEKMQSDKGSIPDRFSAQQFSDYHSELNMSSLELGDSALYFCASSLAGTLGSYEQYFGPGTRLTVT.

The rearrangement joins TRBV30 to TRBJ2-6; D remains unclear. The V end was cut by 6 bases, the J end by 4 bases, with 7 bases between. Germline CDR1 reads GTSNPN; CDR2 reads SVGIG (reference sequence). The CDR3 contains 12 residues. The CDR3 loop reads CACNAGANVLTF. CDR3 DNA sequence: TGTGCCTGTAACGCGGGGGCCAACGTCCTGACTTTC.